A single sample gave rise to the 27 T cell receptor beta chains below, sequenced in a study of CD8 T cells in Susac syndrome. Random hexamers were used to reverse transcribe the RNA input (roughly 0.5 to 1 ug). TCRdb analysed the immunoSEQ multiplex PCR reads with MiXCR anew, one entry per CDR3 protein. This sample has more than 150,000 distinct CDR3 sequences; 90% to 95% occur once, and the top ten carry around 0.21%. The specimen was CD8+ T cells from PBMCs. These receptors came from a human donor with multiple sclerosis.

V is TRBV9 and J is TRBJ1-2; no definite D call. Per germline, CDR1 SGDLS and CDR2 YYNGEE. The V and J ends lost 6 bases and 4 bases respectively, with 10 bases between them. This CDR3 contains 12 residues. In DNA, the CDR3 is TGTGCCAGCAACTCCCTGCTCTATGGCTACACCTTC. The encoded protein is CASNSLLYGYTF.

This chain links TRBV24-1 with TRBJ1-1, with D possibly TRBD1 on 6 matching bases. The V end was cut by 0 bases, the J end by 2 bases, with 21 bases between. CDR1 is KGHDR, CDR2 SFDVKD, per germline. The CDR3 has 19 amino acids. CDR3 DNA sequence: TGTGCCACCAGTGATTTGACCTGGCTCAAACAGGGAGCTAACACTGAAGCTTTCTTT. This encodes CATSDLTWLKQGANTEAFF.

This chain connects TRBV12-3 or TRBV12-4 to TRBJ1-5; D call uncertain. CDR3 length: 14 residues. The germline V and J ends were trimmed by 2 bases and 4 bases, with 9 bases remaining between them. Here the CDR3 reads CASSLYGSNQPQHF. In DNA form, the CDR3 reads TGTGCCAGCAGTTTATACGGGTCAAATCAGCCCCAGCATTTT.

The chain links TRBV7-8 to TRBJ1-1, with D hard to call. The germline gives CDR1 SGHVS, CDR2 FQNEAQ. CDR3 length: 15 amino acids. V lost 5 bases and J 5 bases, leaving 18 bases between the germline ends. The CDR3 region is CASSLAGGERTEAFF. DNA of the CDR3: TGTGCCAGCAGCCTCGCGGGAGGAGAAAGAACTGAAGCTTTCTTT.

The chain uses TRBV7-9 and TRBJ2-5, with 11 bases that match TRBD1. This CDR3 spans 15 amino acids. The germline CDR1 and CDR2 sequences are SEHNR and FQNEAQ (reference sequence). V dropped 3 bases and J dropped 4; count of bases not matched to a gene: 4. The CDR3 DNA reads as TGTGCCAGCAGCTTGGACAGGGGGCATATAGAGACCCAGTACTTC. Translated, it gives CASSLDRGHIETQYF.

In its sample, this clonotype was seen once. The chain carries TRBV7-9 and TRBJ1-1; tentatively, D is TRBD1 (5 bases). The CDR3 sequence is 12 residues long. From germline, CDR1 is SEHNR and CDR2 FQNEAQ (reference sequence). Trimming left V 5 bases short and J 6 bases short, with 10 bases between. The CDR3 reads CASSLGVSEAFF. CDR3 in DNA: TGTGCCAGCAGCCTGGGGGTTTCTGAAGCTTTCTTT.

The chain combines TRBV7-9 with TRBJ1-6; TRBD1 matches 8 bases. The V segment lost 5 bases and the J segment 10 bases; nucleotides outside the gene matches: 16. The CDR3 has 17 amino acids. Per germline, CDR1 SEHNR and CDR2 FQNEAQ (reference sequence). The CDR3 protein is CASSLPGRRGLDSPLHF. As DNA, the CDR3 is TGTGCCAGCAGCCTCCCTGGACGCAGGGGGCTGGACTCACCCCTCCACTTT.

The V and J genes are TRBV9 and TRBJ2-3; 10 nucleotides align to TRBD2. The junction had 12 bases not matched to a gene; V was cut back by 3 bases and J by 2 bases. The germline CDR1 and CDR2 sequences are SGDLS and YYNGEE. This CDR3 region has 18 residues. CDR3 protein: CASSAPSSGGHNTDTQYF. The CDR3 nucleotides are TGTGCCAGCAGCGCCCCATCTAGCGGGGGCCACAACACAGATACGCAGTATTTT. The full variable domain, completed using reference TRBV9 and TRBJ2-3, is DSGVTQTPKHLITATGQRVTLRCSPRSGDLSVYWYQQSLDQGLQFLIQYYNGEERAKGNILERFSAQQFPDLHSELNLSSLELGDSALYFCASSAPSSGGHNTDTQYFGPGTRLTVL.

This clonotype showed up just once. This chain's CDR3 is CASSPTSTAVITDTQYF. CDR3 nucleotide sequence: TGTGCCAGCAGTCCCACTTCAACAGCGGTTATCACAGATACGCAGTATTTT. The chain joins TRBV12-3 or TRBV12-4 to TRBJ2-3, with TRBD2 as a possible D gene (5 bases). The CDR3 extends over 17 amino acids. The V gene lost 5 bases and the J gene lost 2 bases, with 20 bases spanning the gap.

The DNA for the CDR3 is TGCAGCGCCCTCGGACAGCGAGCCTACGAGCAGTACTTC. This gives the protein CSALGQRAYEQYF. The V call is TRBV29-1, the J call TRBJ2-7; TRBD1 is a possible D gene (6 bases). V lost 7 bases and J 2 bases, leaving 15 bases between the germline ends. The CDR3 extends over 13 amino acids. CDR1 SQVTM and CDR2 ANQGSEA come from the germline V gene.

This chain links TRBV6-1 with TRBJ2-3, with D possibly TRBD1 on 6 matching bases. The CDR3 covers 15 residues. The germline V gene encodes CDR1 MNHNS and CDR2 SASEGT. Deletions cut 5 bases from V and 2 bases from J, with 14 bases between. CDR3 nucleotide sequence: TGTGCCAGCAGTCGCCGGGACACCTCCACAGATACGCAGTATTTT. This translates into CASSRRDTSTDTQYF.

V is TRBV5-4 and J is TRBJ2-3; the D gene is possibly TRBD2 (5 bases). The CDR3 is 19 residues long. Trimming took 3 bases from V and 2 from J, leaving 25 bases between them. Germline V gene sequence: CDR1 SGHNT, CDR2 YYREEE (reference sequence). CDR3 nucleotide sequence: TGTGCCAGCAGCTCAGACTACCCCGGAACCTCCGGGGTCACAGATACGCAGTATTTT. Its translation is CASSSDYPGTSGVTDTQYF.

The V call is TRBV29-1, the J call TRBJ1-2, with D possibly matching TRBD1 (5 bases). CDR1 SQVTM and CDR2 ANQGSEA come from the germline V gene. This CDR3 contains 16 residues. With 2 bases removed from V and 5 bases from J, the gap between germline ends came to 21 bases. The CDR3 protein is CSVEPGSSGLRYGYTF. In nucleotides, the CDR3 is TGCAGCGTTGAACCCGGTTCTTCAGGGTTGCGGTATGGCTACACCTTC.

This clonotype appeared a single time. The rearrangement uses TRBV20-1 and TRBJ2-5; D unresolved. Germline V gene sequence: CDR1 DFQATT, CDR2 SNEGSKA (reference sequence). Trimming pared 0 bases from V and 2 bases from J, leaving 10 bases between. This CDR3 has 14 amino acids. In nucleotides, the CDR3 is TGCAGTGCTAGAGACCGACGGATACAAGAGACCCAGTACTTC. Protein product: CSARDRRIQETQYF.

The chain carries TRBV29-1 and TRBJ2-7, with D possibly TRBD1 on 6 matching bases. The CDR3 length is 18 residues. Germline V CDR1 and CDR2: SQVTM, ANQGSEA. V was trimmed by 2 bases and J by 0 bases, leaving 23 bases between them. As DNA, the CDR3 is TGCAGCGTTGAAAGCACGGTACCACAGGGAAGGAGCTCCTACGAGCAGTACTTC. Translating gives CSVESTVPQGRSSYEQYF.

The V gene is TRBV12-3 or TRBV12-4, the J gene TRBJ1-2; no clear D gene. V was cut by 6 bases and J by 3 bases, with 5 bases left in between. This CDR3 contains 11 residues. This chain's CDR3 is CASSRYYGYTF. DNA for the CDR3: TGTGCCAGCAGCCGTTACTATGGCTACACCTTC.

Details on this clonotype: A read error may explain this, as a much larger clone is one base away. This rearrangement joins TRBV4-1 to TRBJ2-1; 9 nucleotides agree with TRBD2. This CDR3 region has 15 residues. V dropped 4 bases and J dropped 10; count of bases not matched to a gene: 11. The V gene's germline CDR1 is MGHRA and CDR2 YSYEKL. CDR3 DNA sequence: TGCGCCAGCAGCCCGGGACTAGCCAGGAACCCGGAGCAGTTCTTC. This translates into CASSPGLARNPEQFF.

This chain's CDR3 is CASSPVNEQFF. The CDR3, as DNA: TGTGCCAGCAGCCCGGTAAATGAGCAGTTCTTC. V gene TRBV7-9 combines with J gene TRBJ2-1, with unresolved D. This CDR3 is 11 amino acids long. Germline CDR1 reads SEHNR; CDR2 reads FQNEAQ (reference sequence). V lost 5 bases and J lost 7, with 6 bases in between.

The chain couples TRBV28 to TRBJ2-7; 8 nucleotides agree with TRBD2. The CDR3 has 15 amino acids. From germline, CDR1 is MDHEN and CDR2 SYDVKM. V lost 3 bases to trimming and J lost 1 base; unmatched junction nucleotides: 5. CDR3 sequence (DNA): TGTGCCAGCAGTTTGGTAGCGGGACGTTCCTACGAGCAGTACTTC. Its translation: CASSLVAGRSYEQYF. Full variable domain (remainder filled in from reference TRBV28 and TRBJ2-7): DVKVTQSSRYLVKRTGEKVFLECVQDMDHENMFWYRQDPGLGLRLIYFSYDVKMKEKGDIPEGYSVSREKKERFSLILESASTNQTSMYLCASSLVAGRSYEQYFGPGTRLTVT.

The chain is built from TRBV4-1 and TRBJ2-4; TRBD1 matches 8 bases. V dropped 4 bases and J dropped 1; count of bases not matched to a gene: 0. CDR1 is MGHRA and CDR2 is YSYEKL in the germline V gene. The CDR3 is 14 amino acids. The CDR3 DNA reads as TGCGCCAGCAGCCGGGACAGGGCCAAAAACATTCAGTACTTC. It specifies CASSRDRAKNIQYF.

The chain carries TRBV13 and TRBJ2-5; D is tentatively TRBD1 or TRBD2 (5 bases each). This CDR3 has 14 residues. V lost 5 bases to trimming and J lost 2 bases, with 12 bases between them. CDR1 is PRHDT and CDR2 is FYEKMQ in the germline V gene (reference sequence). The CDR3 reads CASSPRGSQETQYF. The CDR3 nucleotides read TGTGCCAGCAGCCCTCGGGGCAGTCAAGAGACCCAGTACTTC.

This clonotype was seen only once. This chain links TRBV12-3 or TRBV12-4 with TRBJ2-7; possible D gene TRBD2, 5 bases. This CDR3 spans 14 amino acids. Trimming shortened V by 7 bases and J by 7 bases, and 20 bases separated the two germline ends. CDR3 region: CASTPGNPRGEQYF. CDR3 in DNA: TGTGCCAGCACTCCCGGGAACCCGCGTGGGGAGCAGTACTTC.

The rearrangement joins TRBV20-1 to TRBJ2-7; 8 bases line up with TRBD2. CDR1 and CDR2 from the germline V gene are DFQATT and SNEGSKA (reference sequence). The J segment lost 7 bases and the V segment lost 0 bases, leaving 8 bases of the junction unmatched. This CDR3 comprises 14 residues. Here the CDR3 DNA reads TGCAGTGCTAGAGATAGGAGCGGGGGACGTGAGCAGTACTTC. It specifies CSARDRSGGREQYF.

V gene TRBV18 combines with J gene TRBJ2-1, with 12 bases that match TRBD2. CDR1 is KGHSH and CDR2 is LQKENI in the germline V gene. The V and J ends lost 0 bases and 5 bases, in that order; junction bases with no gene match: 11. The CDR3 loop spans 19 amino acids. The CDR3 protein is CASSPPTVTSGGFNNEQFF. CDR3 sequence (DNA): TGTGCCAGCTCACCACCTACTGTGACTAGCGGGGGCTTCAACAATGAGCAGTTCTTC.

The J gene is TRBJ2-5, the V gene TRBV4-1, with D perhaps matching TRBD2 (6 bases). Trimming left V 3 bases short and J 10 bases short, with 21 bases between. This CDR3 comprises 15 residues. Germline loops: CDR1 MGHRA, CDR2 YSYEKL. The CDR3 region is CASSQVGTAIVGQYF. CDR3 bases: TGCGCCAGCAGCCAGGTCGGGACTGCGATCGTAGGCCAGTACTTC.

The rearrangement uses TRBV15 and TRBJ1-2, with D maybe TRBD1 (6 bases). Trimming cost V 4 bases and J 5 bases, with 11 bases left between them. Germline V CDR1 and CDR2: LNHNV, YYDKDF (reference sequence). This CDR3 spans 13 amino acids. This CDR3 reads CATSNRRGYGYTF. The CDR3 coding sequence is TGTGCCACCAGCAATCGCAGGGGTTATGGCTACACCTTC.

The chain couples TRBV7-2 to TRBJ1-1, with 8 bases that match TRBD1. V was clipped by 1 base and J by 5 bases; unmatched bases: 6. The CDR3 covers 15 residues. The germline CDR1 and CDR2 sequences are SGHTA and FQGNSA. CDR3: CASSLGQGARTEAFF. CDR3 in DNA: TGTGCCAGCAGCTTAGGGCAGGGGGCGAGGACTGAAGCTTTCTTT.